This note documents a single T cell receptor beta chain sequence. Its antigen is not identified. Purity exceeding 98% was reached by all sorted populations. Expressed TCRB transcripts were sequenced because the isolated RNA had all been reverse transcribed beforehand. Mean read depth for naive, central memory and regulatory T cell samples was several million reads. Profiling relied on immunoSEQ multiplex PCR, and the TCRdb table lists in-frame clones only, not all of them. The profile covers around 150,000 clones, with about a tenth appearing a single time and roughly 0.45% taken by the ten largest. These data originate in a study of beta chain features in type 1 diabetes. Study-level background: Taken together, all samples contributed 107,917,701 examined sorted cells. Regarding the study as a whole: For cells with high TCR expression, cDNA sequencing could yield over-representation. Shorter TCRB CDR3s, moderately but significantly so, were found in Type 1 diabetes patients in all four CD4+ subsets.

J gave up 1 base and V 4 bases, and 6 bases lay outside the gene matches. Germline values: CDR1 MGHRA, CDR2 YSYEKL. The CDR3 runs to 16 residues. This rearrangement joins TRBV4-1 to TRBJ2-1; 8 bases fit TRBD1. Sequencing was performed on central memory CD4+ T cells from blood. The clonotype comes from a man younger than 40 with type 1 diabetes. The CDR3 DNA sequence: TGCGCCAGCAGCCGGCGGGACAGGTCTTCCTACAATGAGCAGTTCTTC. As protein: CASSRRDRSSYNEQFF.